This TCR beta chain was sequenced for a study of blood T cell repertoires in COVID-19. Trimming removed 6 bases from V and 3 bases from J; junction bases left unmatched: 8. This CDR3 has 16 amino acids. Per the germline V gene, CDR1 is SGHDT and CDR2 is YYEEEE. Sequencing used immunoSEQ multiplex PCR; TCRdb keeps in-frame clones, though not all of them. The sample yields approximately 210,000 clones, approximately 89% seen once. This clone was recorded a few times. Sequencing was performed on peripheral blood. V gene TRBV5-6 combines with J gene TRBJ2-2, with 10 bases that match TRBD1. The receptor's source is a woman aged 40 to 55 with acute or convalescent COVID-19. As DNA, the CDR3 is TGTGCCAGCACTGAGGACAGGGGGATTGACACCGGGGAGCTGTTTTTT. Translation: CASTEDRGIDTGELFF.